The 12 T cell receptor beta chains in this list originate from one sample, sequenced in a study of response to subunit inactivated influenza vaccine. Each CDR3 protein gets one entry after TCRdb re-called the RT-PCR reads with MiXCR. Of approximately 700,000 distinct CDR3 sequences detected, roughly 13% appear once; the ten largest clones hold approximately 7%. Sample: PBMCs from blood, taken around 14 days before vaccination. These receptors all come from a man in his forties or fifties who received an inactivated influenza vaccine.

This chain connects TRBV18 to TRBJ1-1; D is undetermined. This CDR3 contains 14 residues. Germline values: CDR1 KGHSH, CDR2 LQKENI. V was pared by 6 bases and J by 5 bases, with 16 bases between. CDR3: CASSSGPGGTEAFF. DNA of the CDR3: TGTGCCAGCTCCTCCGGTCCAGGAGGGACTGAAGCTTTCTTT.

This clonotype was picked up a small number of times. This chain links TRBV6-1 with TRBJ2-7; TRBD1 matches at 7 bases. In germline, CDR1 is MNHNS, CDR2 SASEGT. The V segment lost 6 bases and the J segment 3 bases; nucleotides outside the gene matches: 8. The CDR3 is 14 amino acids. The CDR3 loop reads CASRGQPFLYEQYF. Here the CDR3 DNA reads TGTGCCAGCAGGGGACAGCCGTTTCTCTACGAGCAGTACTTC.

This clonotype occurred a few times. The chain links TRBV7-9 to TRBJ2-3, with unresolved D. V lost 5 bases, J lost 0 bases, and 15 bases lay in between. Germline V gene sequence: CDR1 SEHNR, CDR2 FQNEAQ (reference sequence). This CDR3 has 16 residues. Written as DNA, the CDR3 is TGTGCCAGCAGCCGTCCCCGGAGTTTGAGCACAGATACGCAGTATTTT. It codes for CASSRPRSLSTDTQYF.

The chain joins TRBV28 to TRBJ1-6; possibly TRBD1 for D (6 bases). The germline CDR1 and CDR2 sequences are MDHEN and SYDVKM. This CDR3 has 14 residues. V gave up 7 bases and J gave up 9 bases, with 16 bases separating them. The CDR3 DNA sequence: TGTGCCAGCAAGAGAACAGGGTCGGGTTCACCCCTCCACTTT. It encodes CASKRTGSGSPLHF.

A few counts support this clonotype. The chain joins TRBV5-1 to TRBJ2-7; D unresolved. The CDR3 sequence is 12 residues long. The V end was cut by 5 bases, the J end by 7 bases, with 13 bases between. Germline values: CDR1 SGHRS, CDR2 YFSETQ. CDR3 in amino acids: CASSLSAKEQYF. In DNA form, the CDR3 reads TGCGCCAGCAGTTTGAGCGCCAAGGAGCAGTACTTC.

Only a few counts were recorded for this clonotype. V is TRBV6-1 and J is TRBJ1-2, with D perhaps matching TRBD1 (6 bases). The CDR3 spans 15 residues. The ends were cut back, 2 bases at V and 1 base at J, with 11 bases in the middle. Germline assignment: CDR1 MNHNS and CDR2 SASEGT. This CDR3 reads CASSERGHNNYGYTF. For the CDR3, the DNA is TGTGCCAGCAGTGAACGGGGACACAATAACTATGGCTACACCTTC.

This clonotype occurred many times. The J gene is TRBJ1-1, the V gene TRBV5-1; 8 bases match TRBD1. Germline CDR1 SGHRS, CDR2 YFSETQ. This CDR3 spans 14 amino acids. Losses at the gene ends were 3 bases for V and 4 bases for J; bases not matched to a gene: 5. As DNA, the CDR3 is TGCGCCAGCAGCTGGGGAACAGGGGGCACTGAAGCTTTCTTT. This translates into CASSWGTGGTEAFF.

This chain joins TRBV30 and TRBJ2-4, with 9 bases lining up with TRBD1. Germline V gene data show CDR1 as GTSNPN and CDR2 as SVGIG (reference sequence). This CDR3 spans 14 amino acids. The V and J ends lost 2 bases and 7 bases, in that order; junction bases with no gene match: 6. CDR3 in amino acids: CAWSTGQGFNIQYF. CDR3 in DNA: TGTGCCTGGAGTACCGGACAGGGGTTCAACATTCAGTACTTC. The variable domain in full, with the rest retrieved from reference TRBV30 and TRBJ2-4, is SQTIHQWPATLVQPVGSPLSLECTVEGTSNPNLYWYRQAAGRGLQLLFYSVGIGQISSEVPQNLSASRPQDRQFILSSKKLLLSDSGFYLCAWSTGQGFNIQYFGAGTRLSVL.

This clonotype came up many times. In DNA form, the CDR3 reads TGCGCCAGCAGCCAAGATTGGGACAGGAAACATCAGCCCCAGCATTTT. Translation gives CASSQDWDRKHQPQHF. The chain joins TRBV4-3 to TRBJ1-5, with 8 bases lining up with TRBD1. Germline V gene sequence: CDR1 LGHNA, CDR2 YSLEER. V was clipped by 0 bases and J by 5 bases; unmatched bases: 6. The CDR3 has 16 residues.

The chain joins TRBV3-1 to TRBJ1-1; D is ambiguous. Per the germline V gene, CDR1 is LGHDT and CDR2 is YNNKEL (reference sequence). Trimming removed 1 base at V and 10 bases at J, with 13 bases between. The CDR3 has 13 residues. CDR3 sequence: CASSQGGTSGAFF. CDR3 in DNA: TGTGCCAGCAGCCAAGGGGGAACCTCAGGAGCTTTCTTT.

In this sample, this clonotype turned up a few times. The chain couples TRBV28 to TRBJ2-7, with D possibly being TRBD1 (6 bases). Germline V gives CDR1 MDHEN, CDR2 SYDVKM. CDR3 length equals 13 residues. Trimming stripped 6 bases from V and 5 bases from J, with 14 bases between. CDR3 bases: TGTGCCAGCAGGCCACAGGGTCGCCACGAGCAGTACTTC. Its protein product is CASRPQGRHEQYF.

The gene calls are TRBV19 and TRBJ1-5, with D tentatively TRBD1 (5 bases). The ends were cut back, 10 bases at V and 3 bases at J, with 19 bases in the middle. Looked up from germline, CDR1 is LNHDA and CDR2 is SQIVND (reference sequence). CDR3 length: 15 amino acids. The CDR3, as DNA: TGTGCCACCTCAAGTCGGCAGGGTGACAATCAGCCCCAGCATTTT. As protein: CATSSRQGDNQPQHF.